This T cell receptor (beta chain) was profiled in a study of blood T cell repertoires in COVID-19. Sequencing used immunoSEQ multiplex PCR; TCRdb keeps in-frame clones, though not all of them. Of over 90,000 clones in the sample, 87% are singletons; the top ten hold 3.1%. Looked up from germline, CDR1 is MDHEN and CDR2 is SYDVKM. The CDR3 runs 16 residues. V shed 4 bases and J 4 bases; nucleotides not matched to a gene: 10. The sample was peripheral blood. The TCR was taken from a man aged 45-65 years in a cohort sampled during active COVID-19. The gene calls are TRBV28 and TRBJ1-2, with 9 positions matching TRBD1. The CDR3 bases are TGTGCCAGCAGTTCGGCCGGGACAGGGCCTTCCTATGGCTACACCTTC. It specifies CASSSAGTGPSYGYTF.